This passage covers 15 T cell receptor beta chains from one sample sequenced in a study of vaccination and CD4 T cells after COVID-19. Oncomine TCR Beta short-read sequencing was applied to DNA from cultured CD4+ T cells. Via MiXCR, TCRdb re-called the PCR reads, giving one row per CDR3 protein. The sample holds about 15,000 distinct CDR3 sequences, roughly 50% seen once. These TCRs are of unknown antigen specificity. The time point: late sampling 161 to 241 days after vaccination in a few convalescent patients. Treatment in this sample: approximately 11-day PBMC culture with coronavirus spike peptide pools or control peptides (ViraFEST assay). The sample consisted of CD4+ T cells from blood, cultured in vitro, taken about 7 months after SARS-CoV-2 vaccination. These receptors came from a human donor who had recovered from COVID-19.

CDR3 coding DNA: TGTGCCAGCAGTCTAACGGGGACAGCACAAGAGACCCAGTACTTC. Protein sequence: CASSLTGTAQETQYF. The chain combines TRBV7-8 with TRBJ2-5, with 7 bases fitting TRBD1. CDR1 is SGHVS and CDR2 is FQNEAQ in the germline V gene. With 6 bases clipped from V and 2 bases from J, the junction kept 9 bases outside the gene matches. This CDR3 contains 15 residues.

The gene calls are TRBV4-1 and TRBJ1-1; no definite D call. CDR3 length: 13 amino acids. Deletions cut 0 bases from V and 7 bases from J, with 9 bases between. The germline V gene has CDR1 MGHRA and CDR2 YSYEKL. The CDR3 region is CASSQDLPGEAFF. CDR3 nucleotide sequence: TGCGCCAGCAGCCAAGATCTGCCGGGTGAAGCTTTCTTT.

This rearrangement joins TRBV6-2 or TRBV6-3 to TRBJ1-5, with D possibly TRBD1 on 6 matching bases. This CDR3 has 13 residues. CDR1 and CDR2 (germline): MNHEY, SVGEGT. V dropped 5 bases and J dropped 5 bases, with 10 bases sitting between them. CDR3 in DNA: TGTGCCAGCAGTGTACAGGGTGATCAGCCCCAGCATTTT. Amino acid sequence: CASSVQGDQPQHF.

On this clonotype itself: A much larger clone is a single base away; this may be a read error. The chain is built from TRBV7-9 and TRBJ2-7, with 9 bases matching TRBD1. Germline-derived CDR1 and CDR2 are SEHNR and FQNEAQ (reference sequence). The CDR3 covers 18 residues. DNA for the CDR3: TGTGCCAGCAGCTTAGGTACGCGGACAACAGGGGGCTCCTACGAGCATTACTTC. Encoded protein: CASSLGTRTTGGSYEHYF.

This clonotype showed up just a few times. The chain recombines TRBV7-2 with TRBJ1-5; D may be TRBD1 (5 bases). The CDR3 consists of 14 residues. Germline V gene data show CDR1 as SGHTA and CDR2 as FQGNSA. V was pared by 5 bases and J by 0 bases, with 8 bases between. DNA for the CDR3: TGTGCCAGCAGCCCTGACAGTAGCAATCAGCCCCAGCATTTT. Translated, it gives CASSPDSSNQPQHF.

This clonotype was counted a few times. The chain is built from TRBV7-9 and TRBJ1-6; D remains ambiguous. The ends were cut back, 5 bases at V and 7 bases at J, with 15 bases in the middle. The CDR3 loop spans 15 amino acids. Per the germline V gene, CDR1 is SEHNR and CDR2 is FQNEAQ (reference sequence). The CDR3, as DNA: TGTGCCAGCAGCCCGCCATGGGCGGCCAATTCACCCCTCCACTTT. It translates to CASSPPWAANSPLHF.

This chain uses TRBV28 with TRBJ2-3, with TRBD2 matching 8 bases. The trim removed 5 bases at V and 3 bases at J, leaving 10 bases unmatched. The germline gives CDR1 MDHEN, CDR2 SYDVKM. CDR3 length: 16 amino acids. The CDR3 loop is CASSPPGLAETDTQYF. The CDR3 DNA is TGTGCCAGCAGTCCACCAGGACTAGCTGAAACAGATACGCAGTATTTT.

CDR3 DNA: TGTGCCAGCAGCCGAAACACCGGGGAGCTGTTTTTT. Protein: CASSRNTGELFF. The genes are TRBV11-1 and TRBJ2-2; no firm D call. The CDR3 spans 12 residues. Germline V lookup: CDR1 SGHAT, CDR2 FQDESV (reference sequence). Trimming shortened V by 5 bases and J by 2 bases, and 3 bases separated the two germline ends. The full variable domain, completed using reference TRBV11-1 and TRBJ2-2, is EAEVAQSPRYKITEKSQAVAFWCDPISGHATLYWYRQILGQGPELLVQFQDESVVDDSQLPKDRFSAERLKGVDSTLKIQPAELGDSAMYLCASSRNTGELFFGEGSRLTVL.

This clonotype occurred a few times. The gene calls are TRBV7-8 and TRBJ2-7; D is unclear. Trimming left V 6 bases short and J 0 bases short, with 15 bases between. Germline V CDR1 and CDR2: SGHVS, FQNEAQ. This CDR3 has 15 amino acids. The CDR3 DNA follows: TGTGCCAGCAGTGCCCTACGGGTACACTCCTACGAGCAGTACTTC. It is translated as CASSALRVHSYEQYF. The complete variable domain, with remaining parts taken from reference TRBV7-8 and TRBJ2-7, reads GAGVSQSPRYKVAKRGQDVALRCDPISGHVSLFWYQQALGQGPEFLTYFQNEAQLDKSGLPSDRFFAERPEGSVSTLKIQRTQQEDSAVYLCASSALRVHSYEQYFGPGTRLTVT.

V usage is TRBV15 and J usage is TRBJ2-7; TRBD2 aligns across 11 bases. The CDR3 has 18 residues. The V gene end was trimmed by 0 bases and the J gene end by 1 base; junction bases not matched to a gene: 8. CDR1 LNHNV and CDR2 YYDKDF come from the germline V gene (reference sequence). The CDR3 loop reads CATSRDLLAGERSYEQYF. In nucleotides, the CDR3 is TGTGCCACCAGCAGAGATTTACTAGCGGGAGAACGGTCCTACGAGCAGTACTTC.

V and J are TRBV5-1 and TRBJ1-2; D is possibly TRBD1 (5 bases). The CDR3 length is 13 residues. The germline V gene encodes CDR1 SGHRS and CDR2 YFSETQ. V was cut by 3 bases and J by 4 bases, with 10 bases left in between. This CDR3 reads CASSSGDLYGYTF. For the CDR3, the DNA is TGCGCCAGCAGCTCGGGGGACCTCTATGGCTACACCTTC.

This clonotype appeared a few times. The V call is TRBV10-3, the J call TRBJ2-5; 7 nucleotides align to TRBD1. CDR1 is ENHRY and CDR2 is SYGVKD in the germline V gene. V was pared by 10 bases and J by 2 bases, with 13 bases of the junction left unmatched. The CDR3 has 15 amino acids. The CDR3 is CASTPWTGAQETQYF. DNA of the CDR3: TGTGCCAGCACCCCCTGGACAGGCGCGCAAGAGACCCAGTACTTC.

The genes are TRBV20-1 and TRBJ2-7; no clear D gene. CDR3 length equals 12 residues. Trimming removed 2 bases at V and 6 bases at J, with 11 bases between. Germline CDR1 and CDR2: DFQATT and SNEGSKA (reference sequence). The CDR3 DNA reads TGCAGTGCTAGACCCGGCTTGGGCGAGCAGTACTTC. Amino acid sequence: CSARPGLGEQYF.

The rearrangement links TRBV6-1 to TRBJ2-5, with 13 bases identical to TRBD2. With 5 bases clipped from V and 5 bases from J, the junction kept 5 bases outside the gene matches. The CDR3 spans 15 residues. The V gene's germline CDR1 is MNHNS and CDR2 SASEGT. This CDR3 reads CASSPRTSGSETQYF. The CDR3 DNA follows: TGTGCCAGCAGTCCCCGGACTAGCGGGAGTGAGACCCAGTACTTC.

This sequence joins TRBV6-1 and TRBJ1-5, with D possibly being TRBD1 (6 bases). V lost 5 bases, J lost 4 bases, and 9 bases lay in between. This CDR3 is 13 amino acids long. Germline CDR1 and CDR2: MNHNS and SASEGT. The CDR3 here is CASSNTGNQPQHF. The CDR3 DNA reads as TGTGCCAGCAGTAACACAGGGAATCAGCCCCAGCATTTT.